The clone carrying this T cell receptor (beta chain) was counted only a few times. Its antigen is unknown. This specimen comes from a study of beta chain features in type 1 diabetes. Averaging about 0.12 L, one heparinised blood draw came from each individual donor. Each of the CD4+ naive, central memory, regulatory and stem cell-like memory populations was sorted via CD45RO/CCR7/CD25/CD127/CD95/CD27. The whole isolated RNA underwent reverse transcription, so sequencing captured expressed TCRB transcripts. Generated by immunoSEQ multiplex PCR, the TCRdb table keeps only in-frame clones and is missing some. The sample yields 250,000 to 350,000 clones, roughly an eighth seen once. Germline CDR1 reads MNHEY; CDR2 reads SMNVEV (reference sequence). Trimming removed 3 bases at V and 6 bases at J, with 4 bases between. The CDR3 sequence is 11 residues long. Notes on the study in general: Cells carrying high TCR expression could end up over-represented when cDNA is sequenced. In every one of the four CD4+ subsets, TCRB CDR3s were moderately but significantly shorter in Type 1 diabetes patients. A potential influence of HLA type upon TCRB rearrangement remained unresolved herein.

The V gene is TRBV27, the J gene TRBJ2-3; D gene ambiguous. The sequenced sample was naive CD4+ T cells from blood. The clonotype originates from a man younger than 40 with type 1 diabetes. CDR3 residues: CASSLADTQYF. CDR3 sequence (DNA): TGTGCCAGCAGTTTGGCCGATACGCAGTATTTT.